This TCR beta chain was identified during a study of CD39 and CD103 CD8 tumor-infiltrating T cells. Genomic DNA came from roughly 10,000 to 100,000 sorted cells per subset. Repertoires were generated with immunoSEQ multiplex PCR, while TCRdb's copy carries only in-frame clones and drops some. Of around 15,000 clones in the sample, approximately 90% were seen once. V was shortened by 4 bases and J by 1 base, with 16 bases between the two germline ends. This CDR3 is built from 16 residues. Germline lookup yields CDR1 PRHDT and CDR2 FYEKMQ (reference sequence). CCR7 was ignored; memory CD8 cells were sorted as CD8+CD4-CD45RA-.

Sequenced material: CD8+ T cells sorted from blood. This sample's subset: total memory CD8 T cells (CD45RA-CCR7+/-) from blood or uninvolved lymph node. The receptor was derived from a human donor with head and neck squamous cell carcinoma. The rearrangement joins TRBV13 to TRBJ1-2; D uncertain. CDR3: CASSSSNMVYNYGYTF. As DNA, the CDR3 is TGTGCCAGCAGCTCAAGTAATATGGTTTATAACTATGGCTACACCTTC.